This passage covers 13 T cell receptor beta chains from one sample sequenced in a study of regulatory T cells in long-lasting Graves disease. Arm-PCR of CDR3 regions with iRepertoire HTBI primers generated TCR beta libraries. TCRdb itself ran the multiplex PCR reads through MiXCR, one entry per CDR3 protein. The sample has more than 300,000 distinct CDR3 sequences, about 18% seen once. Time point: persistent/refractory GD, antithyroid drugs over 5 years with positive TRAb. The TCR library was prepared using RNA isolated from PBMCs. The sequenced sample was peripheral blood mononuclear cells (PBMCs), obtained when the disease was refractory, from a patient treated with antithyroid drugs. The receptor set was obtained from a female donor with Graves disease.

This clonotype was found many times. This chain's CDR3 is CASSLTSGRETQYF. The CDR3 coding sequence is TGTGCCAGCAGCCTGACTAGCGGGAGGGAGACCCAGTACTTC. The chain carries TRBV3-1 and TRBJ2-5; TRBD2 agrees at 13 bases. V lost 4 bases, J lost 5 bases, and 1 base stayed unmatched. Germline loops: CDR1 LGHDT, CDR2 YNNKEL (reference sequence). This CDR3 is 14 amino acids long.

This chain links TRBV7-9 with TRBJ2-7; 7 bases are shared with TRBD1. The CDR3 runs to 14 residues. Germline V gene data show CDR1 as SEHNR and CDR2 as FQNEAQ (reference sequence). Trimming took 5 bases from V and 0 from J; bases not matched to a gene: 4. The CDR3 sequence: CASSETGISYEQYF. The CDR3 DNA reads as TGTGCCAGCAGCGAGACAGGGATCTCCTACGAGCAGTACTTC.

The rearrangement joins TRBV10-2 to TRBJ2-2, with 7 bases identical to TRBD2. The CDR3 spans 13 residues. The ends lost 6 bases at V and 6 bases at J; junction bases unmatched: 4. CDR1 WSHSY and CDR2 SAAADI come from the germline V gene. The CDR3 reads CASRGGGAGELFF. CDR3 nucleotide sequence: TGCGCCAGCAGGGGCGGGGGAGCCGGGGAGCTGTTTTTT.

This clonotype was counted a few times. The rearrangement links TRBV20-1 to TRBJ2-1; D unresolved. Germline loops: CDR1 DFQATT, CDR2 SNEGSKA (reference sequence). V shed 1 base and J shed 3 bases, with 4 bases lying between them. CDR3 length equals 12 residues. For the CDR3, the DNA is TGCAGTGCTAGAGCTGGCTACAATGAGCAGTTCTTC. Amino acids: CSARAGYNEQFF.

This chain joins TRBV7-2 and TRBJ1-2, with 9 bases matching TRBD1. This CDR3 region has 15 residues. CDR1 and CDR2 from the germline V gene are SGHTA and FQGNSA. Germline trimming cut 4 bases from V and 8 bases from J; bases unmatched to any gene: 11. DNA of the CDR3: TGTGCCAGCAGCTCACGGGACAGGGATTATTACGGCTACACCTTC. This sequence encodes CASSSRDRDYYGYTF.

CDR3 nucleotides: TGTGCCAGCAGCGACCTTGGGGTTCGCTTGATGAACATTCAGTACTTC. This codes for CASSDLGVRLMNIQYF. The chain links TRBV28 to TRBJ2-4, with D unclear. V dropped 6 bases and J dropped 7 bases, with 22 bases sitting between them. The CDR3 runs 16 residues. Per the germline V gene, CDR1 is MDHEN and CDR2 is SYDVKM. Supplemented by reference TRBV28 and TRBJ2-4, the full variable domain reads DVKVTQSSRYLVKRTGEKVFLECVQDMDHENMFWYRQDPGLGLRLIYFSYDVKMKEKGDIPEGYSVSREKKERFSLILESASTNQTSMYLCASSDLGVRLMNIQYFGAGTRLSVL.

This clonotype was observed a handful of times. This clone may be a read error of a much larger clone one base away. This rearrangement joins TRBV7-8 to TRBJ2-2; 7 nucleotides agree with TRBD2. The germline V gene encodes CDR1 SGHVS and CDR2 FQNEAQ. The CDR3 covers 16 residues. Trimming cost V 3 bases and J 5 bases; bases outside gene matches: 9. CDR3 protein: CASSLSGGRPTGELFF. DNA of the CDR3: TGTGCCAGCAGCTTGTCTGGCGGGAGACCAACCGGGGAGCTGTTTTTT.

This clonotype was observed at least ten times. V and J are TRBV30 and TRBJ1-5; unclear D gene. Germline lookup yields CDR1 GTSNPN and CDR2 SVGIG (reference sequence). The ends were cut back, 0 bases at V and 7 bases at J, with 10 bases in the middle. This CDR3 is built from 13 residues. In DNA, the CDR3 is TGTGCCTGGAGTGTAAGTGAGAGGCAGCCCCAGCATTTT. Translation gives CAWSVSERQPQHF.

In this sample, this clonotype turned up many times. The chain recombines TRBV7-9 with TRBJ1-1, with TRBD1 matching over 10 bases. V dropped 4 bases and J dropped 3; count of bases not matched to a gene: 8. CDR3 length: 16 amino acids. The germline gives CDR1 SEHNR, CDR2 FQNEAQ (reference sequence). In DNA, the CDR3 is TGTGCCAGCAGCTCAAGACAGGGGGCGAAGCACACTGAAGCTTTCTTT. Translating it yields CASSSRQGAKHTEAFF.

In this sample, this clonotype turned up a few times. This sequence joins TRBV10-2 and TRBJ2-7; tentatively, D is TRBD1 (6 bases). Germline loops: CDR1 WSHSY, CDR2 SAAADI. Trimming pared 8 bases from V and 2 bases from J, leaving 19 bases between. The length of the CDR3 is 15 residues. The CDR3 protein is CASVDLARGPYEQYF. The CDR3 DNA reads as TGCGCCAGCGTGGACTTGGCCAGGGGCCCCTACGAGCAGTACTTC.

This clonotype came up many times. The chain joins TRBV6-2 or TRBV6-3 to TRBJ2-7; TRBD2 might be the D (6 bases). The CDR3 contains 15 residues. The V and J ends lost 0 bases and 5 bases respectively, with 14 bases between them. From germline, CDR1 is MNHEY and CDR2 SVGEGT. The CDR3 here is CASSYSAGLVNEQYF. The CDR3, as DNA: TGTGCCAGCAGTTACTCGGCGGGACTGGTTAACGAGCAGTACTTC.

This clonotype has at least ten counts. J is TRBJ2-7 and V is TRBV20-1; D may correspond to TRBD1 or TRBD2 (5 bases each). This CDR3 is built from 16 residues. V was trimmed by 3 bases and J by 0 bases, leaving 18 bases between them. Germline V CDR1 and CDR2: DFQATT, SNEGSKA (reference sequence). CDR3: CSASGSSRVSSYEQYF. DNA of the CDR3: TGCAGTGCTAGTGGGAGTAGCAGGGTAAGCTCCTACGAGCAGTACTTC.

The table lists this clonotype with many counts. The chain is built from TRBV7-2 and TRBJ1-4, with D maybe TRBD1 (6 bases). Germline CDR1 and CDR2: SGHTA and FQGNSA. The CDR3 totals 17 residues. Trimming removed 6 bases at V and 6 bases at J, with 23 bases between. The CDR3 DNA reads as TGTGCCAGCAGTTCGACGCCAACAGGGAAAGACGATGAAAAACTGTTTTTT. This sequence encodes CASSSTPTGKDDEKLFF.